These 4 T cell receptor beta chains were sequenced from one sample in a study of T cell changes during pregnancy in multiple sclerosis. Here immunoSEQ multiplex PCR was the method, and the copy in TCRdb shows in-frame clones only, minus some. The profile covers some 64,000 clones, with about 92% appearing a single time and roughly 2.1% taken by the ten largest. The input for sequencing was peripheral blood, taken in the second trimester of pregnancy. Source of these receptors: a female donor in good health, enrolled as a control in a pregnancy study.

This CDR3 is CASIYRHTATNEKLFF. The CDR3 DNA is TGTGCCAGTATCTACCGACACACCGCAACTAATGAAAAACTGTTTTTT. The chain couples TRBV19 to TRBJ1-4; unclear D gene. Germline loops: CDR1 LNHDA, CDR2 SQIVND (reference sequence). V was clipped by 7 bases and J by 0 bases, with 15 bases between them. This CDR3 spans 16 amino acids.

V gene TRBV6-5 combines with J gene TRBJ2-2; 8 nucleotides match TRBD2. The CDR3 loop spans 15 amino acids. From germline, CDR1 is MNHEY and CDR2 SVGAGI. V lost 6 bases, J lost 3 bases, and 6 bases stayed unmatched. The CDR3 DNA is TGTGCCAGCAGGGAAACGGGAGGGCACACCGGGGAGCTGTTTTTT. The encoded protein is CASRETGGHTGELFF.

The CDR3 is CASSHLPRSRTDTQYF. The CDR3 nucleotides read TGTGCCAGCAGCCACTTACCCCGGTCACGCACAGATACGCAGTATTTT. This chain joins TRBV7-9 and TRBJ2-3, with D hard to call. The CDR3 is made up of 16 amino acids. Trimming left V 5 bases short and J 1 base short, with 16 bases between. Germline CDR1 is SEHNR and CDR2 is FQNEAQ (reference sequence).

The genes are TRBV19 and TRBJ1-3, with TRBD1 matching 8 bases. Germline V gives CDR1 LNHDA, CDR2 SQIVND (reference sequence). Trimming cost V 4 bases and J 0 bases; bases outside gene matches: 8. CDR3 size: 17 residues. CDR3 sequence reads: CASSTGTGESSGNTIYF. CDR3 DNA sequence: TGTGCCAGTAGTACCGGGACAGGTGAAAGCTCTGGAAACACCATATATTTT.